Included here is one TCR beta chain sequence, with context. What it recognizes is unknown. The V gene's germline CDR1 is WSHSY and CDR2 SAAADI. V lost 4 bases to trimming and J lost 10 bases, with 12 bases between them. CDR3 length equals 12 residues. This sample was taken from a study of OX40 agonist ivuxolimab in advanced cancers. Study findings and constraints: CD8+ T cells averaged more expanded clones than CD4+. People who partly responded at 0.1-3.0 mg/kg had some of the least clonal expansion seen.

A history of autoimmune disease or systemic immunosuppression excluded patients. Here immunoSEQ multiplex PCR was the method, and the copy in TCRdb shows in-frame clones only, minus some. There are tens of thousands of clones in the sample; about 88% occur only once, and roughly a sixth lies in the top ten. The chain couples TRBV10-2 to TRBJ2-3; D is possibly TRBD1 (5 bases). The sequence was collected from an adult with an advanced solid tumor such as melanoma, head and neck, liver or kidney cancer. Sequenced material: CD4+ or CD8+ T cells sorted from blood, taken in a trial of the OX40 agonist ivuxolimab. The CDR3 nucleotides are TGCGCCAGCAGTGGGACCGAGACAGCGCAGTATTTT. This sequence encodes CASSGTETAQYF.